Included here is one T cell receptor (beta chain) sequence, with context. The data were taken from a study of T-cell memory formation after mild COVID-19. MiXCR was run by TCRdb on the 5' RACE reads, yielding one entry per CDR3 protein. There are hundreds of thousands of distinct CDR3 sequences in the sample; about a fifth occur only once, and roughly 8.1% lies in the top ten. This receptor was identified in an adult woman who had mild COVID-19 (a few samples of this study predate the infection). Cell type and time point are not known. Sequenced material: PBMCs or a T cell subset sorted from them (not recorded which).

CDR3 region: CASSLLVGQFF. The CDR3 DNA sequence: TGTGCCAGCAGCTTACTGGTCGGCCAGTTCTTC. The rearrangement uses TRBV7-2 and TRBJ2-1; D is uncertain. Trimming removed 2 bases at V and 13 bases at J, with 9 bases between. CDR3 length: 11 amino acids. In germline, CDR1 is SGHTA, CDR2 FQGNSA.